A selection of T cell receptor beta chains follows, all from one sample in a study of blood T cell repertoires in COVID-19. TCRdb's copy holds only in-frame clones and misses some; the assay was immunoSEQ multiplex PCR. Among 79,000 or so clones listed, more than 75% were seen once. The specimen sequenced was peripheral blood. These TCRs come from a man aged 55-75 years with COVID-19, enrolled during active disease. Each CDR3 is given with its conserved first and last residue. The D gene is left open where the match is weak. Clone size is stated in some rows and not others, as once, few, many or a class when expanded.

J | size | V | D | CDR3 | DNA
TRBJ2-5 | - | TRBV19 | TRBD2 | CASSIRASGVETQYF | TGTGCCAGTAGTATTAGGGCTAGCGGGGTTGAGACCCAGTACTTC
TRBJ2-2 | once | TRBV7-9 | - | CASSLEAGELFF | TGTGCCAGCAGCCTTGAGGCCGGGGAGCTGTTTTTT
TRBJ2-7 | - | TRBV2 | - | CASSEVPGNSYEQYF | TGTGCCAGCAGTGAAGTTCCGGGGAACTCCTACGAGCAGTACTTC
TRBJ1-4 | - | TRBV7-2 | TRBD1 | CASSSRQGASNEKLFF | TGTGCCAGCAGCTCCCGACAGGGGGCGTCTAATGAAAAACTGTTTTTT
TRBJ1-5 | - | TRBV9 | - | CASSPDQGQPQHF | TGTGCCAGCAGCCCTGACCAGGGCCAGCCCCAGCATTTT
TRBJ1-3 | - | TRBV7-2 | - | CASSSSLSGNTIYF | TGTGCCAGCAGCTCGTCCCTCTCTGGAAACACCATATATTTT
TRBJ1-2 | - | TRBV28 | TRBD1 | CASESPEGARNGYTF | TGTGCCAGCGAGAGTCCGGAGGGGGCGAGGAACGGCTACACCTTC
TRBJ2-5 | - | TRBV5-4 | TRBD2 | CASSLASGGETQYF | TGTGCCAGCAGCTTAGCTAGCGGGGGAGAGACCCAGTACTTC
TRBJ1-5 | - | TRBV4-1 | TRBD1 | CASSQVQGDVQPQHF | TGCGCCAGCAGCCAAGTACAGGGGGACGTTCAGCCCCAGCATTTT
TRBJ2-7 | - | TRBV10-3 | TRBD2 | CAITPGLASSYEQYF | TGTGCCATCACCCCGGGACTAGCGTCCTCCTACGAGCAGTACTTC
TRBJ1-3 | once | TRBV6-5 | - | CATRAGHSGNTIYF | TGTGCCACACGGGCCGGACACTCTGGAAACACCATATATTTT
TRBJ2-5 | - | TRBV10-3 | - | CAISFRQETQYF | TGTGCCATCAGTTTCAGGCAAGAGACCCAGTACTTC
TRBJ1-2 | - | TRBV2 | - | CASSERQDTNYGYTF | TGTGCCAGCAGTGAAAGGCAGGACACTAACTATGGCTACACCTTC
TRBJ2-5 | - | TRBV3-1/TRBV3-2 | - | CASSLVAQETQYF | TGTGCCAGCAGCCTAGTAGCGCAAGAGACCCAGTACTTC
TRBJ1-4 | - | TRBV6-2/TRBV6-3 | - | CASSRPRQPINEKLFF | TGTGCCAGCAGTCGACCCCGACAGCCTATTAATGAAAAACTGTTTTTT
TRBJ1-4 | - | TRBV5-1 | TRBD1 | CASSLTVGTGEEKLFF | TGCGCCAGCAGCTTGACCGTCGGGACAGGGGAGGAAAAACTGTTTTTT
TRBJ1-4 | - | TRBV6-5 | - | CASSPQGNNEKLFF | TGTGCCAGCAGTCCACAGGGAAATAATGAAAAACTGTTTTTT
TRBJ1-3 | - | TRBV30 | - | CAWSKQGPDTIYF | TGTGCCTGGAGCAAACAGGGTCCGGACACCATATATTTT
TRBJ2-5 | - | TRBV5-1 | TRBD1 | CASSLRRQGTETQYF | TGCGCCAGCAGCCTAAGGCGACAGGGGACAGAGACCCAGTACTTC
TRBJ2-1 | - | TRBV7-3 | TRBD2 | CASSLAGGNYNEQFF | TGTGCCAGCAGCCTAGCGGGGGGGAACTACAATGAGCAGTTCTTC
TRBJ2-7 | few | TRBV19 | - | CASSVQINYEQYF | TGTGCCAGTAGTGTGCAGATTAACTACGAGCAGTACTTC
TRBJ1-6 | - | TRBV6-1 | TRBD1 | CASSVRGPDYNSPLHF | TGTGCCAGCAGTGTTAGGGGGCCCGATTATAATTCACCCCTCCACTTT
TRBJ2-1 | - | TRBV25-1 | - | CASRSPGLSYNEQFF | TGTGCCAGCAGATCCCCCGGACTTTCTTACAATGAGCAGTTCTTC
TRBJ2-7 | - | TRBV18 | - | CASSGTGEQYF | TGTGCCAGCTCAGGAACAGGTGAGCAGTACTTC
TRBJ2-3 | - | TRBV5-1 | TRBD2 | CASSLVRGGGAVDTQYF | TGCGCCAGCAGCTTGGTTCGTGGCGGGGGGGCCGTGGATACGCAGTATTTT
TRBJ1-1 | - | TRBV6-6 | TRBD1 | CASSLGQTEAFF | TGTGCCAGCAGTTTGGGACAGACTGAAGCTTTCTTT
TRBJ2-3 | - | TRBV7-2 | TRBD1 | CASSLRGGGTDTQYF | TGTGCCAGCAGCTTAAGAGGGGGCGGCACAGATACGCAGTATTTT
TRBJ2-7 | - | TRBV7-9 | - | CASSPRDPPLVEQYF | TGTGCCAGCAGCCCGCGGGACCCGCCACTGGTCGAGCAGTACTTC
TRBJ2-5 | - | TRBV10-3 | TRBD1 | CAIQGAAQETQYF | TGTGCCATCCAGGGGGCAGCCCAAGAGACCCAGTACTTC
TRBJ2-7 | - | TRBV7-9 | - | CAASTLTRLTAYEQYF | TGTGCAGCCAGTACACTGACTCGACTAACCGCCTACGAGCAGTACTTC
TRBJ2-7 | - | TRBV11-2 | TRBD1 | CASSAIQGTYEQYF | TGTGCCAGCAGCGCGATACAGGGGACCTACGAGCAGTACTTC
TRBJ1-4 | - | TRBV9 | - | CASSVSGTRGEKLFF | TGTGCCAGCAGCGTATCCGGGACTAGGGGGGAAAAACTGTTTTTT
TRBJ2-3 | - | TRBV4-1 | - | CASSQAWRGPDTQYF | TGCGCCAGCAGCCAGGCCTGGAGGGGTCCAGATACGCAGTATTTT
TRBJ2-2 | - | TRBV5-1 | TRBD1 | CASSLQVDRGTGELFF | TGCGCCAGCAGCTTGCAAGTGGACAGGGGGACCGGGGAGCTGTTTTTT
TRBJ2-1 | - | TRBV19 | TRBD2 | CASSIGGTSGVRINEQFF | TGTGCCAGTAGTATAGGGGGGACTAGCGGAGTTAGGATCAATGAGCAGTTCTTC
TRBJ2-3 | - | TRBV5-1 | - | CASKPGLLTPDTQYF | TGCGCCAGCAAACCGGGACTTCTAACCCCAGATACGCAGTATTTT
TRBJ1-2 | - | TRBV19 | - | CASSIWDTPNYGYTF | TGTGCCAGTAGTATTTGGGACACTCCTAACTATGGCTACACCTTC
TRBJ1-2 | - | TRBV12-3/TRBV12-4 | - | CASSSQYGYTF | TGTGCCAGCAGTTCGCAGTATGGCTACACCTTC
TRBJ1-1 | - | TRBV19 | TRBD1 | CASRPGQGSANTEAFF | TGTGCCAGTAGGCCGGGACAGGGGTCGGCGAACACTGAAGCTTTCTTT
TRBJ1-2 | - | TRBV5-4 | TRBD1 | CASSQGGQGRYGYTF | TGTGCCAGCAGCCAAGGGGGCCAGGGTCGCTATGGCTACACCTTC
TRBJ1-1 | - | TRBV6-1 | - | CASSESGGNTEAFF | TGTGCCAGCAGTGAATCGGGGGGGAACACTGAAGCTTTCTTT
TRBJ2-1 | - | TRBV10-3 | TRBD1 | CASTGDPNNEQFF | TGTGCCAGTACAGGGGACCCTAACAATGAGCAGTTCTTC
TRBJ1-2 | - | TRBV5-5 | - | CASSLGLGGLGGYTF | TGTGCCAGCAGCTTGGGGTTGGGGGGACTCGGTGGCTACACCTTC